This T cell receptor (beta chain) was retrieved from a study of cytomegalovirus exposure and HLA in healthy donors. V lost 8 bases to trimming and J lost 4 bases, with 8 bases between them. The CDR3 spans 11 residues. Germline CDR1 is SNHLY and CDR2 is FYNNEI. PCR was performed using 60 Vbeta and 13 Jbeta primers. Original analysis: Later analysis identified approximately 80 million unique TCR beta chains, 8.5 million to 13 million shared. The data were produced by immunoSEQ multiplex PCR, yet TCRdb's version contains in-frame clones alone and is incomplete. V, J and clone size are those of that table, while D and trimming were read from the DNA. The profile shows under 90,000 clones, approximately 70% of them singletons. About this clone: Antigen specificity is unknown.

Study findings and constraints: For most TCR sequences rarity was the rule, although some public TCRs occurred in many donors. Previously analyzed data showed that most TCR beta V segments were productive at a frequency of about 87% or about 30%.

The source material was PBMCs. This chain uses TRBV2 with TRBJ2-5; D uncertain. This sequence originates from a woman in her forties or fifties in good health and CMV-seropositive. The CDR3 loop reads CASLDSETQYF. CDR3 bases: TGTGCCAGCTTAGATTCAGAGACCCAGTACTTC.